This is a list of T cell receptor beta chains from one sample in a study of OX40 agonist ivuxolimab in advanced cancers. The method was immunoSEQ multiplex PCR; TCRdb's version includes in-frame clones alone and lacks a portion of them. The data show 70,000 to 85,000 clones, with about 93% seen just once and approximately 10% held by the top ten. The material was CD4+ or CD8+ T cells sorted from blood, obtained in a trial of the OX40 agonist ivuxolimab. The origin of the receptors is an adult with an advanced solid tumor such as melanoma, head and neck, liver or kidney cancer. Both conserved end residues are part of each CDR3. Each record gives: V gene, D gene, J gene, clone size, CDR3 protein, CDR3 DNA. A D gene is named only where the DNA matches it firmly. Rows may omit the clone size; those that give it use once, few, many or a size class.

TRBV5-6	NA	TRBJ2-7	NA	CASSGWGTVGYEQYF	TGTGCCAGCAGCGGGTGGGGGACTGTAGGCTACGAGCAGTACTTC
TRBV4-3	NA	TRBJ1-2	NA	CASSPLGYTF	TGCGCCAGCAGCCCTCTGGGCTACACCTTC
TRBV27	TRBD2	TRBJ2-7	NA	CANRGVFVAEQYF	TGTGCCAACCGGGGGGTTTTTGTTGCCGAGCAGTACTTC
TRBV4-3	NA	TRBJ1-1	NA	CASSQDGENTEAFF	TGCGCCAGCAGCCAAGATGGGGAGAACACTGAAGCTTTCTTT
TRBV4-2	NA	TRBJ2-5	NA	CASREGQSGIQETQYF	TGTGCCAGCAGAGAGGGACAATCCGGGATTCAAGAGACCCAGTACTTC
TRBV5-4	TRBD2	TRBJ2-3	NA	CASSLELAGDVDTQYF	TGTGCCAGCAGCTTGGAACTAGCGGGAGACGTAGATACGCAGTATTTT
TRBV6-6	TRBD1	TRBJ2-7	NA	CASSWGQGYEQYF	TGTGCCAGCAGTTGGGGACAGGGGTACGAGCAGTACTTC
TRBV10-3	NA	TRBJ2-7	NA	CAISDILWADEQYF	TGTGCCATCAGTGATATCCTGTGGGCGGACGAGCAGTACTTC
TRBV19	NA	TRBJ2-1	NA	CASSITGEQFF	TGTGCCAGTAGTATCACAGGAGAGCAGTTCTTC
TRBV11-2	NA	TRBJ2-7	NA	CAGGGNTGGEQYF	TGTGCCGGAGGTGGTAACACTGGGGGCGAGCAGTACTTC
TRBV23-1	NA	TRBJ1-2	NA	CARPHSEAGPNYGYTF	TGCGCCAGACCCCATTCCGAGGCAGGCCCTAACTATGGCTACACCTTC
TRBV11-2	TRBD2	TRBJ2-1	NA	CASSLDGTSGRRDNEQFF	TGTGCCAGCAGCTTAGATGGGACTAGCGGGAGGAGGGACAATGAGCAGTTCTTC
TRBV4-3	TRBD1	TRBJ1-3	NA	CASSQDDRGFGNTIYF	TGCGCCAGCAGCCAAGATGACAGGGGATTTGGAAACACCATATATTTT
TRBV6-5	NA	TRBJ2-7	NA	CASSYFRTALGEQYF	TGTGCCAGCAGTTACTTTCGGACAGCACTTGGAGAGCAGTACTTC
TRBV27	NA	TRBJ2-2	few	CASSSDVSNTGELFF	TGTGCCAGCAGTTCCGACGTTTCGAACACCGGGGAGCTGTTTTTT
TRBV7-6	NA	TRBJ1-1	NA	CASSLGGDEAFF	TGTGCCAGCAGCTTAGGGGGTGATGAAGCTTTCTTT
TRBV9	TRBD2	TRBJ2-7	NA	CASSVGWGSGGLVEQYF	TGTGCCAGCAGCGTAGGGTGGGGGAGCGGGGGCCTGGTCGAGCAGTACTTC
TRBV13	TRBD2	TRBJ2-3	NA	CASSPRRVEREPSDTQYF	TGTGCCAGCAGCCCCCGGAGGGTCGAGCGGGAGCCCTCAGATACGCAGTATTTT
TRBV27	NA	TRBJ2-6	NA	CASSPGVRVSGANVLTF	TGTGCCAGCAGTCCAGGTGTTCGGGTTTCTGGGGCCAACGTCCTGACTTTC
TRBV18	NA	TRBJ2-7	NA	CASSPPGGPSYEQYF	TGTGCCAGCTCACCACCGGGGGGCCCCTCGTACGAGCAGTACTTC
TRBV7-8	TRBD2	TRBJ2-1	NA	CASSFILAGALSSYNEQFF	TGTGCCAGCAGCTTCATTCTAGCGGGAGCTTTAAGCTCCTACAATGAGCAGTTCTTC
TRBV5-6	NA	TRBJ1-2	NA	CASSLREPPMFQYGYTF	TGTGCCAGCAGCCTAAGGGAGCCCCCTATGTTCCAATATGGCTACACCTTC
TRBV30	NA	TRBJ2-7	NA	CAWRYTNYYEQYF	TGTGCCTGGAGGTATACTAACTACTACGAGCAGTACTTC
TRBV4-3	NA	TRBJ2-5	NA	CASSQVLGQETQYF	TGCGCCAGCAGCCAGGTGTTAGGACAAGAGACCCAGTACTTC
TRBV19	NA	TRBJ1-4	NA	CASHIATNEKLFF	TGTGCCAGTCACATCGCAACTAATGAAAAACTGTTTTTT
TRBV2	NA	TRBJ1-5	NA	CASSAKRGTAQHF	TGTGCCAGCAGTGCAAAGAGGGGGACGGCCCAGCATTTT
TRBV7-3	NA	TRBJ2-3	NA	CASSSGRESAIDTQYF	TGTGCCAGCAGCTCGGGCCGGGAGTCCGCAATAGATACGCAGTATTTT
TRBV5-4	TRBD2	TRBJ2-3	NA	CASSLRLAGINTQYF	TGTGCCAGCAGCTTGCGACTAGCGGGAATCAATACGCAGTATTTT
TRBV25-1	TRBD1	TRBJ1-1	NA	CASSEYWAETGGVGEAFF	TGTGCCAGCAGTGAATATTGGGCTGAGACAGGGGGGGTTGGTGAAGCTTTCTTT
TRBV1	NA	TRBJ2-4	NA	CTSSQGTSGSVKNIQYF	TGCACCAGCAGCCAAGGGACTAGCGGGAGCGTCAAAAACATTCAGTACTTC
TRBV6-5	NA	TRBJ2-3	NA	CASSAGLPDTQYF	TGTGCCAGCAGCGCGGGACTTCCAGATACGCAGTATTTT
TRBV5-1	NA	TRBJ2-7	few	CASSLGPQSLYYEQYF	TGCGCCAGCAGCTTGGGTCCCCAGAGCCTGTACTACGAGCAGTACTTC
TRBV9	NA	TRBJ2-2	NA	CASSPSGAGELFF	TGTGCCAGCAGCCCCTCAGGGGCCGGGGAGCTGTTTTTT
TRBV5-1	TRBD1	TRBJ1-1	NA	CASSPPRQGLRNTEAFF	TGCGCCAGCAGCCCGCCGAGACAGGGGTTAAGGAACACTGAAGCTTTCTTT
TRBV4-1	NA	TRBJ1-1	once	CASSQVEGANTEAFF	TGCGCCAGCAGCCAAGTAGAGGGCGCAAACACTGAAGCTTTCTTT
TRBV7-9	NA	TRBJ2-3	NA	CASGGDTQYF	TGTGCCAGTGGAGGAGATACGCAGTATTTT
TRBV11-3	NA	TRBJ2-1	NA	CASSPPVSYNEQFF	TGTGCCAGCAGCCCGCCAGTCTCCTACAATGAGCAGTTCTTC
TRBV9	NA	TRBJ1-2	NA	CASRAEAPIYGYTF	TGTGCCAGCAGAGCCGAGGCCCCGATCTATGGCTACACCTTC